This T cell receptor beta chain stems from a study of blood T cell repertoires in COVID-19. Assignment of participants to cohorts was predicated upon participant-reported clinical history. Recovery meant two consecutive negative NP/OP PCR tests, professional clearance, or resolved symptoms. Clones were sequenced by immunoSEQ multiplex PCR, and TCRdb holds only the in-frame ones, with some missing. The sample holds approximately 150,000 clones; about 84% are singletons and the top ten take approximately 5.4%. The germline gives CDR1 SQVTM, CDR2 ANQGSEA. V lost 6 bases and J lost 5, with 20 bases in between. The CDR3 has 15 residues.

This TCR was sampled from a man aged 35-49 years who had recovered from COVID-19. The sample consisted of PBMCs or T cells enriched from blood (not recorded which). V is TRBV29-1 and J is TRBJ1-5, with D maybe TRBD1 (5 bases). The CDR3 is CSVIIHGGLDQPQHF. CDR3 DNA sequence: TGCAGCGTGATTATTCATGGGGGGTTGGATCAGCCCCAGCATTTT. The variable domain in full, with the rest retrieved from reference TRBV29-1 and TRBJ1-5, is SAVISQKPSRDICQRGTSLTIQCQVDSQVTMMFWYRQQPGQSLTLIATANQGSEATYESGFVIDKFPISRPNLTFSTLTVSNMSPEDSSIYLCSVIIHGGLDQPQHFGDGTRLSIL.